A selection of T cell receptor beta chains follows, all from one sample in a study of CD8 T cells in ankylosing spondylitis. TCRdb re-derived calls from the 5' RACE reads in MiXCR, one entry per CDR3 protein. The sample has around 230,000 distinct CDR3 sequences; 7% to 10% are singletons. Material for sequencing was blood, either unsorted or a sorted T cell fraction (not recorded which). The receptors were sampled from a female donor with ankylosing spondylitis or in good health (not recorded which). The CDR3 runs from the conserved cysteine through the conserved F or W. The order of the fields is D gene, V gene, J gene, clone size, CDR3 DNA, CDR3 protein. D genes are given only for firm matches. Clone size, where shown, is once, few, many, or a class for clones that have expanded.

TRBD2	TRBV5-1	TRBJ2-5	many	TGCGCCAGCAGCTCGGGACTAGCGGTTAAAGAGACCCAGTACTTC	CASSSGLAVKETQYF
TRBD2	TRBV6-1	TRBJ2-3	many	TGTGCCAGCAGTGAATTGGAGCTAGCGGGGCTAGTCACAGATACGCAGTATTTT	CASSELELAGLVTDTQYF
NA	TRBV27	TRBJ2-5	many	TGTGCCAGCAGTTTATCGGTAGGGGAGACCCAGTACTTC	CASSLSVGETQYF
NA	TRBV5-4	TRBJ1-5	NA	TGTGCCAGCAGCTTCGGACCCGGACCCACACCAAATCAGCCCCAGCATTTT	CASSFGPGPTPNQPQHF
NA	TRBV6-1	TRBJ2-4	many	TGTGCCAGCAGCCCCCGTGAGGGGGGGAGGACCAAAAACATTCAGTACTTC	CASSPREGGRTKNIQYF
NA	TRBV20-1	TRBJ2-7	many	TGCAGTGCCACCGGGCTAGCGCGGGAGCAGTACTTC	CSATGLAREQYF
NA	TRBV7-2	TRBJ1-1	NA	TGTGCCAGCAGCTTAGCAGCAGTTATGAACACTGAAGCTTTCTTT	CASSLAAVMNTEAFF
NA	TRBV11-2	TRBJ2-3	many	TGTGCCAGCAGCTTAGTGGTGGGCACAGATACGCAGTATTTT	CASSLVVGTDTQYF
NA	TRBV7-9	TRBJ2-1	few	TGTGCCAGCAGCTCGTACCGCAGCTCCTACAATGAGCAGTTCTTC	CASSSYRSSYNEQFF
NA	TRBV2	TRBJ1-5	many	TGTGCCAGCAGCATTTGGTGGGGCCGCAATCAGCCCCAGCATTTT	CASSIWWGRNQPQHF
NA	TRBV5-1	TRBJ1-2	many	TGCGCCAGCAGCTCATGGGAGTTCGGCGTCAAGTCAGGGGGCTACACCTTC	CASSSWEFGVKSGGYTF
TRBD2	TRBV20-1	TRBJ2-1	many	TGCAGTGCAGGAGGTCTAGCGGGAGTTAGCTCCTACAATGAGCAGTTCTTC	CSAGGLAGVSSYNEQFF
NA	TRBV6-5	TRBJ1-5	NA	TGTGCCAGCAGTCACTATGAAAATCAGCCCCAGCATTTT	CASSHYENQPQHF
NA	TRBV18	TRBJ2-1	many	TGTGCCAGCTCACCGGGCGTCAATGAGCAGTTCTTC	CASSPGVNEQFF
TRBD2	TRBV20-1	TRBJ2-1	many	TGCAGTGCTTTCCTAGCGGGAGGTTCCAATGAGCAGTTCTTC	CSAFLAGGSNEQFF
NA	TRBV20-1	TRBJ2-3	many	TGCAGTGCTCACAGGGCGGATACGCAGTATTTT	CSAHRADTQYF
TRBD2	TRBV6-2/TRBV6-3	TRBJ2-3	few	TGTGCCAGCAGACCAACTAGCGGGAGGGGCACAGATACGCAGTATTTT	CASRPTSGRGTDTQYF
TRBD1	TRBV20-1	TRBJ2-6	many	TGCAGTGCTGAAACTCTTACAGGGGGCCCCCAGGCTGGGGCCAACGTCCTGACTTTC	CSAETLTGGPQAGANVLTF
NA	TRBV4-3	TRBJ1-5	many	TGCGCCAGCAGCCAAGATCCTCCCGACTCAAATAGCAATCAGCCCCAGCATTTT	CASSQDPPDSNSNQPQHF
TRBD1	TRBV6-1	TRBJ2-2	many	TGTGCCGGGACCCGGGACAGGGGTTCCGGGGAGCTGTTTTTT	CAGTRDRGSGELFF
TRBD1	TRBV20-1	TRBJ2-1	many	TGCAGTGCCGAGACAGGGGGGCTAGGCGGCGAGCAGTTCTTC	CSAETGGLGGEQFF
NA	TRBV7-9	TRBJ1-1	NA	TGTGCCAGCCGCCGGGGAGGGGGGTCTGAAGCTTTCTTT	CASRRGGGSEAFF
TRBD2	TRBV4-3	TRBJ2-1	NA	TGCGCCAGCAGCCAAGACGCCCGGGGTAGCGGGGGATCCTACAATGAGCAGTTCTTC	CASSQDARGSGGSYNEQFF
TRBD1	TRBV12-3/TRBV12-4	TRBJ2-2	many	TGTGCCAGCAGTGGGGACAGGGGGTTCGTCGGGGAGCTGTTTTTT	CASSGDRGFVGELFF
TRBD2	TRBV5-1	TRBJ2-3	many	TGCGCCAGCAGCGGGGGGGGAGATACGCAGTATTTT	CASSGGGDTQYF
TRBD2	TRBV12-3/TRBV12-4	TRBJ2-3	many	TGTGCCAGCAGTTTAGCGCCCAGCGGGATATACACAGATACGCAGTATTTT	CASSLAPSGIYTDTQYF
NA	TRBV28	TRBJ1-6	many	TGTGCCAGCAGTTCTGACTGGAATTCACCCCTCCACTTT	CASSSDWNSPLHF
NA	TRBV4-2	TRBJ2-6	few	TGTGCCAGCAGCCAAGGGAATCCCCCCTCTTCGGCCAACGTCCTGACTTTC	CASSQGNPPSSANVLTF
TRBD2	TRBV20-1	TRBJ2-7	many	TGCAGTGCGGCCCCGGGACTAGCGGTTCGTGAGCAGTACTTC	CSAAPGLAVREQYF
NA	TRBV7-2	TRBJ2-3	NA	TGTGCCAGCAGCTTCGCCTCTCCCCCCACAGATACGCAGTATTTT	CASSFASPPTDTQYF
TRBD1	TRBV6-1	TRBJ2-1	many	TGTGCCAGCAGCTCCTTACCCCGGGACAGGGCAAATGAGCAGTTCTTC	CASSSLPRDRANEQFF
NA	TRBV12-3/TRBV12-4	TRBJ1-2	many	TGTGCCAGCAGTTTAAACCCAGGTGGCACCTTTAACTATGGCTACACCTTC	CASSLNPGGTFNYGYTF
TRBD1	TRBV6-5	TRBJ2-2	many	TGTGCCAGCAGTTGGGACAGGGGGACCGGGGAGCTGTTTTTT	CASSWDRGTGELFF
NA	TRBV6-2/TRBV6-3	TRBJ2-1	many	TGTGCCAGCAGTTACGAACGGCCGTACAATGAGCAGTTCTTC	CASSYERPYNEQFF
TRBD1	TRBV7-2	TRBJ1-2	few	TGTGCCAGCAGCTTATATCTGGGACAGGTCCTCTATGGCTACACCTTC	CASSLYLGQVLYGYTF
NA	TRBV6-2/TRBV6-3	TRBJ1-1	many	TGTGCCAGCAGGAGCGGGGGGCGCGGCACTGAAGCTTTCTTT	CASRSGGRGTEAFF
NA	TRBV11-3	TRBJ1-1	many	TGTGCCAGCAGCTTAGAGGGACATCACACTGAAGCTTTCTTT	CASSLEGHHTEAFF
TRBD2	TRBV19	TRBJ2-7	many	TGTGCCAGTAGTACCAGCGGGAGGGCCTACGAGCAGTACTTC	CASSTSGRAYEQYF
NA	TRBV24-1	TRBJ2-1	many	TGTGCCACCAGTGATTTTACCAGGGGAAATGGCGATGAGCAGTTCTTC	CATSDFTRGNGDEQFF
TRBD1	TRBV6-4	TRBJ2-7	many	TGTGCCAGCAAAAACCGCGGGACAGGGATTAGGATGGTATCCTACGAGCAGTACTTC	CASKNRGTGIRMVSYEQYF
NA	TRBV20-1	TRBJ2-1	many	TGCAGTGCTAGAGATATGGTGAATGAGCAGTTCTTC	CSARDMVNEQFF